This T cell receptor beta chain was sequenced for a study of blood T cell repertoires in COVID-19. Study context: There were acute and convalescent COVID-19 samples, and they came from the United States, Italy and Spain. Sources were T cells, B-cell-depleted T cells, or PBMCs; the material itself was cDNA or gDNA.

Using immunoSEQ multiplex PCR, the repertoire was profiled, and TCRdb retains in-frame clones only, with some absent. Among some 200,000 clones listed, 70% to 85% were seen once. Individuals aged roughly 18 to 95 years were recruited from 24 US areas. Clinical history reported by participants formed the basis on which cohorts were assigned. V lost 3 bases to trimming and J lost 9 bases, with 9 bases between them. This CDR3 spans 12 amino acids. In the case of this clone: The sample has other DNA sequences that encode this CDR3 too.

Sequencing input: PBMCs or T cells enriched from blood (not recorded which). This TCR derives from a woman in her forties with acute COVID-19. The chain employs TRBV12-3 or TRBV12-4 and TRBJ2-1; D is perhaps TRBD1 (5 bases). The CDR3 DNA sequence: TGTGCCAGCAGTTTCAGGGTGGGTGAGCAGTTCTTC. This codes for CASSFRVGEQFF.